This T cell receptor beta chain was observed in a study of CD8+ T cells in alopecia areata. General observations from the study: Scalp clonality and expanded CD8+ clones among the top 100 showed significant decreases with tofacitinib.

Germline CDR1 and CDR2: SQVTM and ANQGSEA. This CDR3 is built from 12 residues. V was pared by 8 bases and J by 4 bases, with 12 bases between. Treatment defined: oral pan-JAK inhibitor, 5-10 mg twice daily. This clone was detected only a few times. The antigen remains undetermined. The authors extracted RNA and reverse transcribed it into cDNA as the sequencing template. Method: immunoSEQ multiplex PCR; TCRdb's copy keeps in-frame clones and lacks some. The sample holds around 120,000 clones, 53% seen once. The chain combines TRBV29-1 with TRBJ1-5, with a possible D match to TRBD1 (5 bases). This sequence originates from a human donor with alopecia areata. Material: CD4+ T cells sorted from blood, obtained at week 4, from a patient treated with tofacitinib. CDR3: CSTRDGNQPQHF. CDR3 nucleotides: TGCAGCACCAGGGACGGGAATCAGCCCCAGCATTTT.